This is a list of T cell receptor beta chains from one sample in a study of cytomegalovirus exposure and HLA in healthy donors. Only in-frame clones appear in the TCRdb table, and some are missing; sequencing was by immunoSEQ multiplex PCR. Found here are 150,000 to 200,000 clones, about 77% of them singletons; the top ten hold 7.4%. Sequenced input: PBMCs. These receptors were collected from a male donor in good health and CMV-seropositive. The CDR3 runs from the conserved cysteine through the conserved F or W. A D gene is named only where the DNA matches it firmly. Size values are once, few and many counts, or a class for expanded clones, and some rows have none.

CASSLVSVTQYF,TGTGCCAGCAGCTTGGTGAGCGTTACGCAGTATTTT,.,.,TRBV5-4,TRBJ2-3
CASSLYRLAGGREQFF,TGTGCCAGCAGCTTATATAGGCTAGCGGGGGGGCGAGAGCAGTTCTTC,once,TRBD2,TRBV7-9,TRBJ2-1
CASSVRDLRASYGYTF,TGTGCCAGCAGCGTGCGGGACCTCCGGGCCTCCTATGGCTACACCTTC,once,.,TRBV7-9,TRBJ1-2
CATSRHRGPNTGELFF,TGTGCCACCAGCCGTCACAGGGGGCCGAACACCGGGGAGCTGTTTTTT,.,TRBD1,TRBV15,TRBJ2-2
CASSLSLQNEKLFF,TGTGCCAGCTCACTTAGTCTACAGAATGAAAAACTGTTTTTT,.,.,TRBV18,TRBJ1-4
CASSLRTSGELIGTDTQYF,TGTGCCAGCAGCCTCAGGACTAGCGGGGAGCTAATTGGCACAGATACGCAGTATTTT,.,TRBD2,TRBV4-2,TRBJ2-3
CASSLRFEGHTEQYF,TGTGCCAGCAGCTTAAGGTTTGAGGGACATACCGAGCAGTACTTC,.,.,TRBV7-9,TRBJ2-7
CASSLSVGEGGKLFF,TGCGCCAGCAGCTTGTCGGTCGGGGAAGGAGGAAAACTGTTTTTT,few,.,TRBV5-1,TRBJ1-4
CASSQGLAALRELFF,TGCGCCAGCAGCCAGGGACTAGCGGCCCTTCGGGAGCTGTTTTTT,.,TRBD2,TRBV4-1,TRBJ2-2
CASSDPPGGGQYF,TGTGCCAGCAGTGACCCCCCGGGTGGTGGGCAGTACTTC,.,.,TRBV6-1,TRBJ2-7
CASSLGTGIYTF,TGCGCCAGCAGCCTAGGGACAGGGATTTACACCTTC,.,TRBD1,TRBV5-1,TRBJ1-2
CASSESRAPYEQYF,TGTGCCAGCAGTGAAAGCAGGGCCCCCTACGAGCAGTACTTC,.,.,TRBV6-1,TRBJ2-7
CRSTDNYGYTF,TGCAGGTCGACAGATAACTATGGCTACACCTTC,.,.,TRBV20-1,TRBJ1-2
CASSAAVGEAVEQYF,TGTGCCAGCAGCGCCGCGGTAGGGGAGGCGGTCGAGCAGTACTTC,few,.,TRBV6-6,TRBJ2-7
CASSSGGLTNTEAFF,TGTGCCAGCAGCTCAGGGGGTCTCACGAACACTGAAGCTTTCTTT,.,TRBD1,TRBV11-3,TRBJ1-1
CASYEGSGNTIYF,TGTGCCAGCTACGAGGGTTCTGGAAACACCATATATTTT,.,.,TRBV2,TRBJ1-3
CASSPPTEDTQYF,TGTGCCAGCAGCCCACCCACCGAGGATACGCAGTATTTT,.,.,TRBV11-3,TRBJ2-3
CASSSTQLTRAWGYTF,TGCGCCAGCAGTTCAACCCAACTGACGAGGGCATGGGGCTACACCTTC,.,.,TRBV5-1,TRBJ1-2
CASSFGEGQPQHF,TGTGCCAGCAGCTTTGGGGAGGGTCAGCCCCAGCATTTT,.,.,TRBV13,TRBJ1-5
CSVEGVGGTEAFF,TGCAGCGTTGAAGGGGTCGGGGGCACTGAAGCTTTCTTT,.,.,TRBV29-1,TRBJ1-1
CASSRDQGASTGYTF,TGTGCCAGCAGCCGAGACCAGGGGGCGTCGACTGGCTACACCTTC,.,TRBD1,TRBV6-1,TRBJ1-2
CASSTTRNTIYF,TGTGCCAGTAGTACGACACGAAACACCATATATTTT,.,.,TRBV19,TRBJ1-3
CASRRGQGYEQYF,TGCGCCAGCAGGCGCGGACAGGGGTACGAGCAGTACTTC,.,TRBD1,TRBV5-1,TRBJ2-7
CSVVDSEAFF,TGCAGCGTAGTGGACAGTGAAGCTTTCTTT,few,.,TRBV29-1,TRBJ1-1
CASSPMGQGESGYTF,TGCGCCAGCAGCCCTATGGGACAGGGAGAGAGTGGCTACACCTTC,.,TRBD1,TRBV4-3,TRBJ1-2
CASSFPYTGPLSGANVLTF,TGTGCCAGCAGCTTCCCTTATACAGGGCCCCTGTCTGGGGCCAACGTCCTGACTTTC,.,.,TRBV7-8,TRBJ2-6
CASSYAGYGSYEQYF,TGTGCCAGCAGTTATGCGGGGTATGGTTCCTACGAGCAGTACTTC,once,.,TRBV6-5,TRBJ2-7
CARSEGSGDEKLFF,TGTGCCAGGTCGGAAGGGAGCGGTGATGAAAAACTGTTTTTT,.,.,TRBV2,TRBJ1-4
CASKRGGEGDTQYF,TGTGCCAGCAAGCGGGGGGGGGAAGGGGATACGCAGTATTTT,.,TRBD2,TRBV9,TRBJ2-3
CAWSVTGDYGYTF,TGTGCCTGGAGTGTTACAGGGGACTATGGCTACACCTTC,.,TRBD1,TRBV30,TRBJ1-2
CSVNSNSGELFF,TGCAGCGTTAACAGTAATTCCGGGGAGCTGTTTTTT,few,.,TRBV29-1,TRBJ2-2